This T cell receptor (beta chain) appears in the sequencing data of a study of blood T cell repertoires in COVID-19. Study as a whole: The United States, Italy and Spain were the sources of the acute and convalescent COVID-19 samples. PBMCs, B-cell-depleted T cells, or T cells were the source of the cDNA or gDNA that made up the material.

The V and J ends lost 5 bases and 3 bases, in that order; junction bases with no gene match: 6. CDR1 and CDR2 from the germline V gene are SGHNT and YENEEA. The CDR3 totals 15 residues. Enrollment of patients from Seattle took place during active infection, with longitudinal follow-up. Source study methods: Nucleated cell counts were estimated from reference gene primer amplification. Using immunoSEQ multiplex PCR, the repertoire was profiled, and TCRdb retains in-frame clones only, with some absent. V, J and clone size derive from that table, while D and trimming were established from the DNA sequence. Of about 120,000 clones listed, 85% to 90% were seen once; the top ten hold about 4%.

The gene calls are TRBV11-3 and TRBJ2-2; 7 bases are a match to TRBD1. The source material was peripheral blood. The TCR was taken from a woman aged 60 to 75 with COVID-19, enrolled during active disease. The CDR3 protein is CASSPTGLDTGELFF. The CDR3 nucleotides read TGTGCCAGCAGCCCGACAGGGCTCGACACCGGGGAGCTGTTTTTT.